The 8 T cell receptor beta chains presented below share a single source sample, sequenced in a study of shared clonotypes between healthy human individuals. Clones were sequenced by immunoSEQ multiplex PCR, and TCRdb holds only the in-frame ones, with some missing. The data hold some 1,600,000 clones, with 95% to 99% observed a single time. The sequencing sample was made of naive CD4+ T cells sorted from blood. The subset: CD45RA+ positively selected. The source of these receptors is a man in his thirties or forties in good health.

This chain joins TRBV18 and TRBJ2-2; D gene unclear. V lost 2 bases and J 4 bases, leaving 17 bases between the germline ends. This CDR3 comprises 17 residues. Germline CDR1 reads KGHSH; CDR2 reads LQKENI. The CDR3 nucleotides are TGTGCCAGCTCACCAAGGAGCGATCTTGGGGTCACCGGGGAGCTGTTTTTT. Its translation is CASSPRSDLGVTGELFF.

The gene calls are TRBV5-6 and TRBJ1-4; possibly TRBD1 for D (5 bases). Germline-derived CDR1 and CDR2 are SGHDT and YYEEEE. V was shortened by 4 bases and J by 0 bases, with 16 bases between the two germline ends. The CDR3 consists of 17 residues. The CDR3 sequence is CASSKGLLETTNEKLFF. CDR3 in DNA: TGTGCCAGCAGCAAGGGACTGCTGGAAACAACTAATGAAAAACTGTTTTTT.

This rearrangement joins TRBV28 to TRBJ2-1; 9 nucleotides agree with TRBD2. Germline V gene data show CDR1 as MDHEN and CDR2 as SYDVKM. CDR3 size: 16 residues. The junction had 8 bases not matched to a gene; V was cut back by 5 bases and J by 3 bases. The CDR3 is CASSGLAGRYYNEQFF. CDR3 sequence (DNA): TGTGCCAGCAGTGGGCTAGCGGGACGATACTACAATGAGCAGTTCTTC.

V is TRBV10-2 and J is TRBJ1-5, with D maybe TRBD1 (5 bases). V lost 8 bases and J 3 bases, leaving 17 bases between the germline ends. The germline gives CDR1 WSHSY, CDR2 SAAADI. The CDR3 length is 15 residues. The CDR3 is CASAPQDSSNQPQHF. In DNA form, the CDR3 reads TGCGCCAGCGCCCCACAAGACAGCTCCAATCAGCCCCAGCATTTT.

A word on this clone: The sample has other DNA sequences that encode this CDR3 too. The V call is TRBV19, the J call TRBJ1-5; 10 bases are a match to TRBD1. The germline V gene encodes CDR1 LNHDA and CDR2 SQIVND (reference sequence). The CDR3 spans 15 residues. V was pared by 6 bases and J by 1 base, with 3 bases of the junction left unmatched. In DNA form, the CDR3 reads TGTGCCAGTAGCCCGGGACAGGGGAGCAATCAGCCCCAGCATTTT. Protein: CASSPGQGSNQPQHF.

CDR3 nucleotides: TGTGCCAGCAGCTTAAGGACTAGCGGGAGGGAGACTAGCACAGATACGCAGTATTTT. This encodes CASSLRTSGRETSTDTQYF. This chain joins TRBV7-9 and TRBJ2-3; TRBD2 agrees at 15 bases. The CDR3 consists of 19 residues. Germline V gene data show CDR1 as SEHNR and CDR2 as FQNEAQ (reference sequence). Unmatched junction bases numbered 6, after V lost 2 bases and J lost 0 bases. Drawing the rest from reference TRBV7-9 and TRBJ2-3, the complete variable domain is DTGVSQNPRHKITKRGQNVTFRCDPISEHNRLYWYRQTLGQGPEFLTYFQNEAQLEKSRLLSDRFSAERPKGSFSTLEIQRTEQGDSAMYLCASSLRTSGRETSTDTQYFGPGTRLTVL.

The chain couples TRBV5-4 to TRBJ1-1, with 7 bases aligning to TRBD1. This CDR3 is 15 amino acids long. V gave up 2 bases and J gave up 7 bases; unmatched junction bases: 11. Germline V gene sequence: CDR1 SGHNT, CDR2 YYREEE (reference sequence). The CDR3: CASSFPAQGVHEAFF. CDR3 in DNA: TGTGCCAGCAGCTTTCCCGCTCAGGGGGTTCATGAAGCTTTCTTT. Full variable domain (remainder filled in from reference TRBV5-4 and TRBJ1-1): ETGVTQSPTHLIKTRGQQVTLRCSSQSGHNTVSWYQQALGQGPQFIFQYYREEENGRGNFPPRFSGLQFPNYSSELNVNALELDDSALYLCASSFPAQGVHEAFFGQGTRLTVV.

As concerns this clone: One end of the junction does not line up with germline, which may come from a read error. The same CDR3 also results from other DNA sequences found in this sample. The chain has TRBV11-3 and TRBJ2-1; D is undetermined. This CDR3 contains 11 residues. The germline V gene has CDR1 SGHNT and CDR2 YENEEA. The CDR3 DNA reads TGTGCCAGTAGCTTGGGTAATGAGCAGTTCTTC. Translation gives CASSLGNEQFF.